Sequencing of this TCR beta chain was carried out in a study of T cells in Graves' hyperthyroidism and ophthalmopathy. Study-wide findings and caveats: From stable hyperthyroidism, ophthalmopathy was separated by a 13 V-J model.

Hyperthyroidism, newly diagnosed and lasting under 2 months, affected patients aged 18 to 65. Amplified TCR beta CDR3 regions came from RNA transcripts. With the HTBI primer set, the TCR CDR3 went through a first round of RT-PCR. MiXCR, applied by TCRdb to the multiplex PCR reads, yields one record per CDR3 protein. The sample lists some 740,000 distinct CDR3 sequences, 11% to 15% occurring once. CDR3 length: 17 amino acids. After removal of 5 bases from V and 7 bases from J, the junction contained 10 bases not matched to a gene. The V gene's germline CDR1 is PRHDT and CDR2 FYEKMQ (reference sequence). This clonotype was seen at least ten times. Its specificity is not known.

Sequencing was carried out using blood. This chain uses TRBV13 with TRBJ2-1; 14 bases match TRBD2. The source of this sequence is a woman between 18 and 29 years old with Graves' hyperthyroidism. The CDR3 reads CASSATGTSGSANEQFF. In nucleotides, the CDR3 is TGTGCCAGCAGCGCGACCGGGACTAGCGGGAGTGCGAATGAGCAGTTCTTC. The variable domain in full, with the rest retrieved from reference TRBV13 and TRBJ2-1, is AAGVIQSPRHLIKEKRETATLKCYPIPRHDTVYWYQQGPGQDPQFLISFYEKMQSDKGSIPDRFSAQQFSDYHSELNMSSLELGDSALYFCASSATGTSGSANEQFFGPGTRLTVL.